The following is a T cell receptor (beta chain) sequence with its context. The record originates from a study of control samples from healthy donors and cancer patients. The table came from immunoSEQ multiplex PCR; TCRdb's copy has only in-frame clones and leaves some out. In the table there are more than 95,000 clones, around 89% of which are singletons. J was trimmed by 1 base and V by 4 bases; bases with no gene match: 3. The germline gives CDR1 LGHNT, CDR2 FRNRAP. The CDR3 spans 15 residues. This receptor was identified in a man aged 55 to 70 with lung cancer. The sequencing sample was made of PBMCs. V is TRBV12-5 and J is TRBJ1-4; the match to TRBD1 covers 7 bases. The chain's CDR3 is CASGSWTGTNEKLFF. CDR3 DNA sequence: TGTGCTAGTGGTTCTTGGACAGGAACTAATGAAAAACTGTTTTTT.